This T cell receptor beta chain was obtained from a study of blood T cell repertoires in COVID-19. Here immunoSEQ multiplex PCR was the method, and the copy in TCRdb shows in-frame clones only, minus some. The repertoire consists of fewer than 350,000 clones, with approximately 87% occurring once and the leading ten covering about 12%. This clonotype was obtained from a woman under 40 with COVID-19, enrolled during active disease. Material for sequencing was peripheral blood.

CDR3 in DNA: TGTGCCAGCAGTGACAGATCCCCGGGAAACACCATATATTTT. Its protein is CASSDRSPGNTIYF. The V gene is TRBV11-3, the J gene TRBJ1-3, with D perhaps matching TRBD1 (5 bases). The CDR3 totals 14 residues. Trimming removed 6 bases from V and 4 bases from J, with 13 bases in between. From germline, CDR1 is SGHNT and CDR2 YENEEA.